These 16 T cell receptor beta chains share one sample of origin, sequenced in a study of PD-L1 blockade in urothelial cancer. The repertoire was sequenced with immunoSEQ multiplex PCR; TCRdb's copy has only in-frame clones and lacks some. The table shows about 87,000 clones, with 84% occurring only once. The time point: pretreatment peripheral blood. This material consisted of PBMCs, taken around atezolizumab (anti-PD-L1) treatment. The origin of the receptors is a man aged 55 to 70 with urothelial cancer.

There are a few counts of this clone. The V and J genes are TRBV7-2 and TRBJ2-5; TRBD2 agrees at 7 bases. Trimming at V came to 2 bases and at J to 3 bases, leaving 6 bases not matched to a gene. Germline V gene lookup returns CDR1 SGHTA and CDR2 FQGNSA. This CDR3 is built from 15 residues. Here the CDR3 reads CASSLMGGSEETQYF. The CDR3 DNA is TGTGCCAGCAGCTTAATGGGCGGGAGTGAAGAGACCCAGTACTTC.

This clone has just one count. This chain joins TRBV27 and TRBJ2-3, with 7 positions matching TRBD2. The CDR3 extends over 15 amino acids. Losses at the gene ends were 5 bases for V and 2 bases for J; bases not matched to a gene: 7. Germline CDR1 reads MNHEY; CDR2 reads SMNVEV (reference sequence). CDR3: CASSTTSVLTDTQYF. The CDR3 coding sequence is TGTGCCAGCAGTACCACTAGCGTACTCACAGATACGCAGTATTTT.

The chain employs TRBV5-1 and TRBJ2-3; no firm D call. The CDR3 consists of 14 residues. The germline gives CDR1 SGHRS, CDR2 YFSETQ. Trimming stripped 5 bases from V and 0 bases from J, with 10 bases between. DNA of the CDR3: TGCGCCAGCAGTACAGTCCCTAGCACAGATACGCAGTATTTT. This codes for CASSTVPSTDTQYF.

The chain has TRBV7-9 and TRBJ1-4; D perhaps matches TRBD1 (6 bases). Germline V gives CDR1 SEHNR, CDR2 FQNEAQ (reference sequence). The CDR3 totals 14 residues. V shed 5 bases and J shed 7 bases, with 14 bases lying between them. CDR3 sequence: CASSLTGVGEKLFF. The CDR3, as DNA: TGTGCCAGCAGCCTGACAGGAGTAGGTGAAAAACTGTTTTTT.

CDR3 sequence (DNA): TGTGCCAGCAGCCGACAGGGTAACTACGAGCAGTACTTC. Its translation is CASSRQGNYEQYF. This chain connects TRBV7-2 to TRBJ2-7; TRBD1 agrees at 7 bases. This CDR3 has 13 residues. With 5 bases clipped from V and 3 bases from J, the junction kept 4 bases outside the gene matches. CDR1 is SGHTA and CDR2 is FQGNSA in the germline V gene. Full variable domain (rest looked up from reference TRBV7-2 and TRBJ2-7): GAGVSQSPSNKVTEKGKDVELRCDPISGHTALYWYRQSLGQGLEFLIYFQGNSAPDKSGLPSDRFSAERTGGSVSTLTIQRTQQEDSAVYLCASSRQGNYEQYFGPGTRLTVT.

The chain carries TRBV10-2 and TRBJ1-2, with TRBD1 matching over 10 bases. Germline CDR1 and CDR2: WSHSY and SAAADI. The CDR3 contains 13 residues. Trimming cost V 5 bases and J 7 bases; bases outside gene matches: 4. DNA of the CDR3: TGCGCCAGCAGTCCGACAGGGGGCGGTGGCTACACCTTC. Amino acids: CASSPTGGGGYTF.

The chain is built from TRBV30 and TRBJ2-7; D ambiguous. The ends were cut back, 2 bases at V and 2 bases at J, with 4 bases in the middle. The CDR3 is 11 residues long. The germline CDR1 and CDR2 sequences are GTSNPN and SVGIG (reference sequence). The DNA for the CDR3 is TGTGCCTGGAGTACGGCCTACGAGCAGTACTTC. Its translation is CAWSTAYEQYF.

V gene TRBV28 combines with J gene TRBJ2-2, with TRBD2 identical over 14 bases. The CDR3 contains 14 residues. Germline trimming cut 4 bases from V and 13 bases from J; bases unmatched to any gene: 5. Germline CDR1 reads MDHEN; CDR2 reads SYDVKM. The CDR3: CASSSGTSGRPLFF. The CDR3 DNA reads as TGTGCCAGCAGTTCGGGGACTAGCGGGAGACCGCTGTTTTTT.

The chain couples TRBV9 to TRBJ2-2, with D maybe TRBD1 (5 bases). CDR1 is SGDLS, CDR2 YYNGEE, per germline. The ends were cut back, 6 bases at V and 8 bases at J, with 8 bases in the middle. The CDR3 runs 11 residues. CDR3 DNA sequence: TGTGCCAGCACCAGGGATGGGGAGCTGTTTTTT. It yields the protein CASTRDGELFF.

V usage is TRBV5-3 and J usage is TRBJ1-4, with a tentative D call TRBD1 (6 bases). TRBV5-3 is treated as an ORF (open reading frame) with a function not yet certain. This CDR3 region has 17 residues. Trimming stripped 4 bases from V and 4 bases from J, with 20 bases between. The CDR3: CARSRTGPGHHNEKLFF. The CDR3 DNA reads as TGTGCCAGAAGCCGAACCGGACCGGGACACCATAATGAAAAACTGTTTTTT.

The V gene is TRBV20-1, the J gene TRBJ2-3; D not certain. This CDR3 spans 11 amino acids. Trimming cost V 5 bases and J 9 bases, with 12 bases left between them. Germline lookup yields CDR1 DFQATT and CDR2 SNEGSKA (reference sequence). CDR3 residues: CSAHLENTQYF. In DNA, the CDR3 is TGCAGTGCTCACCTAGAAAACACGCAGTATTTT.

This clone was counted only a few times. The CDR3 region is CSVGRGNEAFF. CDR3 nucleotide sequence: TGCAGCGTGGGTCGGGGGAATGAAGCTTTCTTT. The chain combines TRBV29-1 with TRBJ1-1; weak D call: TRBD1 (5 bases). The ends were cut back, 6 bases at V and 7 bases at J, with 12 bases in the middle. Germline V lookup: CDR1 SQVTM, CDR2 ANQGSEA. CDR3 length: 11 residues.

This chain links TRBV5-1 with TRBJ2-2; D possibly corresponds to TRBD1 (7 bases). Trimming left V 4 bases short and J 4 bases short, with 14 bases between. Germline lookup yields CDR1 SGHRS and CDR2 YFSETQ. The CDR3 sequence is 15 residues long. CDR3 sequence reads: CASSRGQEGTGELFF. CDR3 coding DNA: TGCGCCAGCAGCCGTGGACAGGAGGGCACCGGGGAGCTGTTTTTT.

This chain joins TRBV5-6 and TRBJ2-2; TRBD2 matches 10 bases. Trimming at V came to 0 bases and at J to 5 bases, leaving 1 base not matched to a gene. Germline values: CDR1 SGHDT, CDR2 YYEEEE. There are 15 residues in the CDR3. The DNA for the CDR3 is TGTGCCAGCAGCTTGGAGCGGGAGGGGACCGGGGAGCTGTTTTTT. Amino acid sequence: CASSLEREGTGELFF.

The chain uses TRBV6-5 and TRBJ2-7; D remains unclear. The ends were cut back, 6 bases at V and 5 bases at J, with 11 bases in the middle. CDR1 and CDR2 (germline): MNHEY, SVGAGI. The CDR3 extends over 12 amino acids. DNA for the CDR3: TGTGCCAGCAGCGACTCGAGCGACGAGCAGTACTTC. Translated, it gives CASSDSSDEQYF.

The rearrangement uses TRBV29-1 and TRBJ2-5, with D possibly TRBD1 on 6 matching bases. Germline values: CDR1 SQVTM, CDR2 ANQGSEA. The CDR3 spans 13 residues. V lost 0 bases to trimming and J lost 6 bases, with 11 bases between them. The CDR3 sequence: CSVEDQGSKTQYF. The CDR3 DNA follows: TGCAGCGTTGAAGATCAGGGGTCGAAGACCCAGTACTTC. The full variable domain, rest sourced from reference TRBV29-1 and TRBJ2-5, is SAVISQKPSRDICQRGTSLTIQCQVDSQVTMMFWYRQQPGQSLTLIATANQGSEATYESGFVIDKFPISRPNLTFSTLTVSNMSPEDSSIYLCSVEDQGSKTQYFGPGTRLLVL.